The T cell receptor beta chain described here comes from a study of early T cells in non-severe SARS-CoV-2 infection. J was trimmed by 7 bases and V by 3 bases; bases with no gene match: 6. The germline gives CDR1 LGHDT, CDR2 YNNKEL (reference sequence). CDR3 length equals 13 residues. TCRdb re-analysed the 5' RACE reads in MiXCR, keeping a single row per CDR3 protein. The table records 25,000 to 30,000 distinct CDR3 sequences, roughly a tenth of them present only once. The chain combines TRBV3-1 with TRBJ2-7, with 7 bases fitting TRBD1. The sample comprised whole blood. The TCR comes from an adult who was a healthcare worker with PCR-confirmed SARS-CoV-2 infection or an uninfected control (not recorded which). CDR3 nucleotide sequence: TGTGCCAGCAGCCACCGAACAGGGGTGGAGCAGTACTTC. This encodes CASSHRTGVEQYF.